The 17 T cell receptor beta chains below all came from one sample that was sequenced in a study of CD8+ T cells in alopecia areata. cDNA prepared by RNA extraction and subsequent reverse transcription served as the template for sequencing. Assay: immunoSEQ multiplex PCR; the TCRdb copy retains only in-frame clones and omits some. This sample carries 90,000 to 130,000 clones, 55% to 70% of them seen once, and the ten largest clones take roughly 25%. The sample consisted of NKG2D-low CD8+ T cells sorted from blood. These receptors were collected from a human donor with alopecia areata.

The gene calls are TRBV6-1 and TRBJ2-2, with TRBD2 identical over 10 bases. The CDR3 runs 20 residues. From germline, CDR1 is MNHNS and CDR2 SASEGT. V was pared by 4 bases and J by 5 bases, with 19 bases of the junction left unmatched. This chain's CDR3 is CASSADSRFGLAGDTGELFF. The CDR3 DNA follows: TGTGCCAGCAGTGCGGACAGCCGGTTTGGTCTAGCGGGAGATACCGGGGAGCTGTTTTTT.

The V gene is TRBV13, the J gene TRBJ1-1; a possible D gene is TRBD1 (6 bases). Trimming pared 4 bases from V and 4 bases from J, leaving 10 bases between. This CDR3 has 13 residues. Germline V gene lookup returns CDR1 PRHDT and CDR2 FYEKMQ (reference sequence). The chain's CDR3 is CASSWQGTTEAFF. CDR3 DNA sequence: TGTGCCAGCAGCTGGCAGGGGACCACTGAAGCTTTCTTT.

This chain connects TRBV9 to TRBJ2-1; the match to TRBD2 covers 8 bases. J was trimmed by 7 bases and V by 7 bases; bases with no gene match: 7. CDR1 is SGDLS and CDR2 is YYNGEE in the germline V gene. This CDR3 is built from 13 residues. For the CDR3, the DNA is TGTGCCAGCGGTAGCGGGAACTGGAATGAGCAGTTCTTC. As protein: CASGSGNWNEQFF.

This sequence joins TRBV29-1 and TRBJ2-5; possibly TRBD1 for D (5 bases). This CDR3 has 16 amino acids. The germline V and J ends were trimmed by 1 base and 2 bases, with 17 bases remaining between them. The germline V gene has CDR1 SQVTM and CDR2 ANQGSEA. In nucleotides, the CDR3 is TGCAGCGTTGAAGGGATAGAGAGACAGAGGCAAGAGACCCAGTACTTC. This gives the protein CSVEGIERQRQETQYF.

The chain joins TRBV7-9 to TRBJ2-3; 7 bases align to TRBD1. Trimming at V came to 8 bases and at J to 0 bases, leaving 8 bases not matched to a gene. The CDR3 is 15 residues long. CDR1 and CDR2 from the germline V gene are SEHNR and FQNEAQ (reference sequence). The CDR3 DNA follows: TGTGCCAGCGGGGCGACAGGGCTAAGCACAGATACGCAGTATTTT. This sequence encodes CASGATGLSTDTQYF.

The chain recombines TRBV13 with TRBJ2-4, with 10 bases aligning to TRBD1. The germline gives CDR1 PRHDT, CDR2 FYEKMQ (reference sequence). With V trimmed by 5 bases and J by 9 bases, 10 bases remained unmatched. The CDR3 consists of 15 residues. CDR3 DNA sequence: TGTGCCAGCAGCCCCGGGACAGGGGAGGTGAGCATTCAGTACTTC. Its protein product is CASSPGTGEVSIQYF.

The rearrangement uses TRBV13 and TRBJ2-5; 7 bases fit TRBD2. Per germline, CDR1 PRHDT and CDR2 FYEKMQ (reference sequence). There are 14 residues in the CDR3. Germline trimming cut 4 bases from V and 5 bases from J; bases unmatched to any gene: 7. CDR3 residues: CASSSWDGRETQYF. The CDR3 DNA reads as TGTGCCAGCAGCTCCTGGGACGGGAGGGAGACCCAGTACTTC.

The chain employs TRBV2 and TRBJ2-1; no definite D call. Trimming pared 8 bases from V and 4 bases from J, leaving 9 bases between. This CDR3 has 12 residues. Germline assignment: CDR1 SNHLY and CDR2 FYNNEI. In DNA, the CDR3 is TGTGCCAGCTGGGCCGCTTACAATGAGCAGTTCTTC. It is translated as CASWAAYNEQFF.

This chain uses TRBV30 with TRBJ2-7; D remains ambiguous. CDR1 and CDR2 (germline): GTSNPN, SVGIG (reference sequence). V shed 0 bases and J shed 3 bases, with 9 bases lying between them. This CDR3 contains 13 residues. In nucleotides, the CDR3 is TGTGCCTGGAGTGTTGGCGGAGACTACGAGCAGTACTTC. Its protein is CAWSVGGDYEQYF.

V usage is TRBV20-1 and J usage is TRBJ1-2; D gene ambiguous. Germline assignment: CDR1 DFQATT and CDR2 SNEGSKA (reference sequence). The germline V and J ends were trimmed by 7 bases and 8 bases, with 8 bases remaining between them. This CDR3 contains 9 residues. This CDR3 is CSEVEGYTF. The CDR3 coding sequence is TGCAGTGAGGTTGAGGGCTACACCTTC.

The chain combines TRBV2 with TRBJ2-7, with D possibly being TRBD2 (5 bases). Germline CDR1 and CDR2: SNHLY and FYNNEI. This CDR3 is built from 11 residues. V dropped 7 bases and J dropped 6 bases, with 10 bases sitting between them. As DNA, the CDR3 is TGTGCCAGCACCGAACGGGGCGAGCAGTACTTC. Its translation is CASTERGEQYF.

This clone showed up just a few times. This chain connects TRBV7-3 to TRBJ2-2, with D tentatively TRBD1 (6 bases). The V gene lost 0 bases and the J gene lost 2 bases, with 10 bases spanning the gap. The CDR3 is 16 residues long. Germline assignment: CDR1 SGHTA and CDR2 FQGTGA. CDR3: CASSLTPGTNTGELFF. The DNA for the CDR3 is TGTGCCAGCAGCTTAACGCCCGGGACAAACACCGGGGAGCTGTTTTTT.

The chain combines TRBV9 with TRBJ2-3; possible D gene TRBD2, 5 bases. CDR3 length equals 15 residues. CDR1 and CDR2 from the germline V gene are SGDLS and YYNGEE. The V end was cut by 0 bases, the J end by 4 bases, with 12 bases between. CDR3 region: CASSVDGSSADTQYF. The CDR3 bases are TGTGCCAGCAGCGTAGATGGCAGTAGCGCAGATACGCAGTATTTT.

CDR3 nucleotide sequence: TGTGCCAGCAGTGGCGGGACTAGCGGGGGCCAAGAGACCCAGTACTTC. Amino acids: CASSGGTSGGQETQYF. This rearrangement joins TRBV6-1 to TRBJ2-5, with 14 bases aligning to TRBD2. The CDR3 is 16 amino acids. Per germline, CDR1 MNHNS and CDR2 SASEGT. Trimming at V came to 4 bases and at J to 1 base, leaving 2 bases not matched to a gene.

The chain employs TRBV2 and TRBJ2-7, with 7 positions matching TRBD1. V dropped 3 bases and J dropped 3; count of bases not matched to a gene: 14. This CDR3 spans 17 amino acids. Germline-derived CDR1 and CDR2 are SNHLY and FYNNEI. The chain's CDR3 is CASSEGAGTVGNYEQYF. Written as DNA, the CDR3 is TGTGCCAGCAGTGAGGGGGCTGGGACAGTAGGGAACTACGAGCAGTACTTC.

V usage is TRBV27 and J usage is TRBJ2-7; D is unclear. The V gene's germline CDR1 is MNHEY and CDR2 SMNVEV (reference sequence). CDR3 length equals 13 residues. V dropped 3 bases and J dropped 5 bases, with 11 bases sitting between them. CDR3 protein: CASSFGQVNEQYF. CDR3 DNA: TGTGCCAGCAGTTTTGGGCAGGTCAACGAGCAGTACTTC.

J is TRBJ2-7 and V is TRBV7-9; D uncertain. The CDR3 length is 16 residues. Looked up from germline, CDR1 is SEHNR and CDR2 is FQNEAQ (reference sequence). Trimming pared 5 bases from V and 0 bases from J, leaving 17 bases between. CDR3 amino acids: CASSPRSAVSSYEQYF. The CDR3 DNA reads TGTGCCAGCAGCCCCCGGTCGGCGGTCAGCTCCTACGAGCAGTACTTC. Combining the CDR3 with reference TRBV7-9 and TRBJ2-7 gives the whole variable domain DTGVSQNPRHKITKRGQNVTFRCDPISEHNRLYWYRQTLGQGPEFLTYFQNEAQLEKSRLLSDRFSAERPKGSFSTLEIQRTEQGDSAMYLCASSPRSAVSSYEQYFGPGTRLTVT.